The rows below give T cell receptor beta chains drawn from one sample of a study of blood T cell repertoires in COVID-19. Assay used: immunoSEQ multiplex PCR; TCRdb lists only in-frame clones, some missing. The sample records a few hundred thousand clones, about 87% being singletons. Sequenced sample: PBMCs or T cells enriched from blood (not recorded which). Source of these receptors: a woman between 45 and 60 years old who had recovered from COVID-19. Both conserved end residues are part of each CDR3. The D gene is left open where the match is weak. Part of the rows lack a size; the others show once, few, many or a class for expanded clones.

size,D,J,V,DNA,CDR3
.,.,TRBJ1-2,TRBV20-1,TGCAGTGCAGCAGGGTTTGGCTACACCTTC,CSAAGFGYTF
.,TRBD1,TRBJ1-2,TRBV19,TGTGCCAGTAGTATAAAGCCCCGGACAGGGGGAATCTATGGCTACACCTTC,CASSIKPRTGGIYGYTF
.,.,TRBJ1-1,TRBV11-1,TGTGCCAGCAGCTTTGGCACCCTTCGTACTGAAGCTTTCTTT,CASSFGTLRTEAFF
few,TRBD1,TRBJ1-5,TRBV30,TGTGCCTGGAGCCCACAGGGGCGTAGCAATCAGCCCCAGCATTTT,CAWSPQGRSNQPQHF
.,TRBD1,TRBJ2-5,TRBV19,TGTGCCAGTAGTACCAGACAGGGCTCCCAGACCCAGTACTTC,CASSTRQGSQTQYF
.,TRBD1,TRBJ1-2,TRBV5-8,TGTGCCAGCAGCTTGGAACAGGGGGGGACGCGAGGCTACACCTTC,CASSLEQGGTRGYTF
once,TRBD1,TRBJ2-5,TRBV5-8,TGTGCCAGCAGCCGCCCCGGGACAGGGCAAGAGACCCAGTACTTC,CASSRPGTGQETQYF
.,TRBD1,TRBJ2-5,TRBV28,TGTGCCAGCAGTCTAACCTGGGTAGTCCGGGACAGGAGAGCCCAAGAGACCCAGTACTTC,CASSLTWVVRDRRAQETQYF
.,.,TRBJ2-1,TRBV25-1,TGTGCCAGCAGTGATCCGAGTAAGCAGTTCTTC,CASSDPSKQFF
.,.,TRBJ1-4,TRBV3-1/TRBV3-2,TGTGCCAGCAGCCAAGCGGGGGGCTTTGCAACTAATGAAAAACTGTTTTTT,CASSQAGGFATNEKLFF
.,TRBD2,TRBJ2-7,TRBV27,TGTGCCAGCAAAATGGGGGGGGAGGGCTACGAGCAGTACTTC,CASKMGGEGYEQYF
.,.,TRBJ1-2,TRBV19,TGTGCCAGTAGTATAGGAGGAACATTATCTTCCTCCGGCTACACCTTC,CASSIGGTLSSSGYTF
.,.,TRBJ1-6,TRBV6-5,TGTGCCAGCAGTTACTCTAGTAATTCACCCCTCCACTTT,CASSYSSNSPLHF
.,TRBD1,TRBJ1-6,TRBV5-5,TGTGCCAGCAGCTGGGGACGGGGGACAGAATCACCCCTCCACTTT,CASSWGRGTESPLHF
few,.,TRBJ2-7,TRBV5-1,TGCGCCAGCAGCTTGGGTGTAAGCGGCTACGAGCAGTACTTC,CASSLGVSGYEQYF
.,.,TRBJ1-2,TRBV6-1,TGTGCCAGCAGTGAGCGGGGCTATGGCTACACCTTC,CASSERGYGYTF
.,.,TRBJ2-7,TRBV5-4,TGTGCCAGCAGCTATGTTCGTGTGGGGAGTGGCTCCTACGAGCAGTACTTC,CASSYVRVGSGSYEQYF
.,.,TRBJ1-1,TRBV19,TGTGCCAGTAGTTGGACAAGTAAAACTGAAGCTTTCTTT,CASSWTSKTEAFF